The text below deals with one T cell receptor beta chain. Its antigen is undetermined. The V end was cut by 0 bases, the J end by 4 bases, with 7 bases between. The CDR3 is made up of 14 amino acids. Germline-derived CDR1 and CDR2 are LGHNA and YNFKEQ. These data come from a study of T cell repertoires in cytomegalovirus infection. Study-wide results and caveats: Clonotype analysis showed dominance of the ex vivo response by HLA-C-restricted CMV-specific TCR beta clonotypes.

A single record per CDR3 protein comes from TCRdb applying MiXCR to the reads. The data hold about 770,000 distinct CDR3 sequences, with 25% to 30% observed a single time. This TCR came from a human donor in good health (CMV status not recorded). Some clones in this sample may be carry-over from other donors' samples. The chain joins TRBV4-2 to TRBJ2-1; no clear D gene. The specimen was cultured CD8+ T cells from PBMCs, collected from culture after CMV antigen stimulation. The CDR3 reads CASSQESNYNEQFF. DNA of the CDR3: TGTGCCAGCAGCCAAGAATCGAATTACAATGAGCAGTTCTTC.